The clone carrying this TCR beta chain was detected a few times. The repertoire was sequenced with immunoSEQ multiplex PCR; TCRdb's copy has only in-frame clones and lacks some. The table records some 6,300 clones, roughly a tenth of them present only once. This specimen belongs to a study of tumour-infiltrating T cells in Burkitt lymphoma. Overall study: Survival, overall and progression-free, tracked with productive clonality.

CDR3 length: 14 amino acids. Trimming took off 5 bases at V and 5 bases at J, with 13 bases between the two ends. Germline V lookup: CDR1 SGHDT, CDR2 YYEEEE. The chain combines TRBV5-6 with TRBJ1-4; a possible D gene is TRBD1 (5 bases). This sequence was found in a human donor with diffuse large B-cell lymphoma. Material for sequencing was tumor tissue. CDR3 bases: TGTGCCAGCAGTAACAGGCTCGGGAATGAAAAACTGTTTTTT. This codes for CASSNRLGNEKLFF.